A selection of T cell receptor beta chains follows, all from one sample in a study of blood T cell repertoires in COVID-19. Clones were sequenced by immunoSEQ multiplex PCR, and TCRdb holds only the in-frame ones, with some missing. The sample includes more than 110,000 clones, roughly 80% of them seen just once. The specimen sequenced was peripheral blood. These TCRs come from a human donor in a cohort sampled during active COVID-19. Both conserved end residues are part of each CDR3. Fields, in order: clone size, V gene, J gene, D gene, CDR3 protein, CDR3 DNA. D genes are given only for firm matches. Expanded clones get a size class; other rows say once, few or many, or leave the size out.

once,TRBV7-3,TRBJ2-5,TRBD2,CASSPGLTSGGRETQYF,TGTGCCAGCAGCCCCGGCCTGACTAGCGGGGGGCGGGAGACCCAGTACTTC
NA,TRBV7-2,TRBJ1-4,NA,CASSDQGLTNEKLFF,TGTGCCAGCAGCGATCAGGGGCTAACTAATGAAAAACTGTTTTTT
NA,TRBV18,TRBJ2-2,NA,CASSEGSNTGELFF,TGTGCCAGCTCGGAGGGTTCGAACACCGGGGAGCTGTTTTTT
NA,TRBV7-2,TRBJ1-1,NA,CASSGRQANTEAFF,TGTGCCAGCAGCGGACGACAGGCGAACACTGAAGCTTTCTTT
few,TRBV6-5,TRBJ1-5,NA,CASSYGGASNQPQHF,TGTGCCAGCAGTTACGGGGGGGCCAGCAATCAGCCCCAGCATTTT
NA,TRBV19,TRBJ1-2,NA,CASSGRWDYGYTF,TGTGCCAGTAGTGGGAGGTGGGACTATGGCTACACCTTC
few,TRBV19,TRBJ1-2,NA,CASREPGAWGYTF,TGTGCCAGTAGAGAACCAGGGGCCTGGGGCTACACCTTC
NA,TRBV19,TRBJ2-7,TRBD1,CASSASGDRGRWEQYF,TGTGCCAGTAGCGCCTCGGGGGACAGGGGTCGGTGGGAGCAGTACTTC
NA,TRBV11-3,TRBJ2-3,TRBD1,CASRGQGTDTQYF,TGTGCCAGCAGGGGACAGGGAACAGATACGCAGTATTTT
NA,TRBV19,TRBJ2-7,TRBD1,CASSEQGAYEQYF,TGTGCCAGTAGTGAACAGGGGGCCTACGAGCAGTACTTC
NA,TRBV6-5,TRBJ1-4,NA,CASRSGGKSEKLFF,TGTGCCAGCAGGAGTGGCGGAAAGTCCGAAAAACTGTTTTTT
NA,TRBV24-1,TRBJ1-5,NA,CATSLRGGNQPQHF,TGTGCCACCAGTTTAAGGGGGGGAAATCAGCCCCAGCATTTT
NA,TRBV10-1,TRBJ1-5,TRBD1,CASSRGQGDQPQHF,TGCGCCAGCAGTAGGGGACAGGGAGACCAGCCCCAGCATTTT
NA,TRBV11-1,TRBJ1-1,NA,CASSLKEGTEAFF,TGTGCCAGCAGCTTGAAGGAGGGGACTGAAGCTTTCTTT
NA,TRBV24-1,TRBJ2-3,NA,CATSDLTETTSGDTQYF,TGTGCCACCAGTGATCTGACAGAAACCACCTCGGGAGATACGCAGTATTTT
NA,TRBV5-1,TRBJ1-4,NA,CASSSTYEKLFF,TGCGCCAGCAGCTCGACTTATGAAAAACTGTTTTTT